These 15 T cell receptor beta chains came from one sample sequenced in a study of shared clonotypes between healthy human individuals. TCRdb keeps only in-frame clones here, not all; method: immunoSEQ multiplex PCR. The table records over 2 million clones, around 95% of them present only once. Sequenced sample: naive CD4+ T cells sorted from blood. Sample subset: CD45RA+ positively selected. The receptors come from a man between 18 and 29 years old in good health.

The rearrangement links TRBV5-6 to TRBJ2-3, with 9 bases lining up with TRBD1. This CDR3 contains 16 residues. Germline CDR1 is SGHDT and CDR2 is YYEEEE. Trimming removed 4 bases from V and 1 base from J; junction bases left unmatched: 7. The CDR3 loop is CASSIGTGKGTDTQYF. CDR3 sequence (DNA): TGTGCCAGCAGCATAGGGACAGGGAAGGGCACAGATACGCAGTATTTT. Variable domain in full (rest from reference TRBV5-6 and TRBJ2-3): DAGVTQSPTHLIKTRGQQVTLRCSPKSGHDTVSWYQQALGQGPQFIFQYYEEEERQRGNFPDRFSGHQFPNYSSELNVNALLLGDSALYLCASSIGTGKGTDTQYFGPGTRLTVL.

This sequence joins TRBV25-1 and TRBJ1-5; D uncertain. The V gene lost 6 bases and the J gene lost 3 bases, with 12 bases spanning the gap. The CDR3 is 14 residues long. CDR1 and CDR2 from the germline V gene are MGHDK and SYGVNS. The CDR3 is CASSPSEANQPQHF. As DNA, the CDR3 is TGTGCCAGCAGCCCTTCGGAGGCCAATCAGCCCCAGCATTTT. Using reference TRBV25-1 and TRBJ1-5 for the parts outside the CDR3, the full variable domain is EADIYQTPRYLVIGTGKKITLECSQTMGHDKMYWYQQDPGMELHLIHYSYGVNSTEKGDLSSESTVSRIRTEHFPLTLESARPSHTSQYLCASSPSEANQPQHFGDGTRLSIL.

V is TRBV5-4 and J is TRBJ1-1; 11 nucleotides match TRBD1. The trim removed 3 bases at V and 3 bases at J, leaving 13 bases unmatched. The germline CDR1 and CDR2 sequences are SGHNT and YYREEE (reference sequence). This CDR3 has 18 amino acids. CDR3 in DNA: TGTGCCAGCAGCTCCCCTGGACAGGGGGCAAATGGGGACACTGAAGCTTTCTTT. Protein product: CASSSPGQGANGDTEAFF.

The CDR3 protein is CASSPLGQGLIYGYTF. The CDR3 nucleotides read TGTGCCAGCAGTCCACTTGGACAGGGATTAATATATGGCTACACCTTC. This chain uses TRBV28 with TRBJ1-2; 8 nucleotides align to TRBD1. The length of the CDR3 is 16 residues. Per the germline V gene, CDR1 is MDHEN and CDR2 is SYDVKM. V was clipped by 5 bases and J by 5 bases; unmatched bases: 13.

This sequence joins TRBV7-9 and TRBJ2-7; D tentatively reads TRBD1 or TRBD2 (5 bases each). This CDR3 spans 16 amino acids. V was trimmed by 3 bases and J by 1 base, leaving 16 bases between them. Germline CDR1 and CDR2: SEHNR and FQNEAQ (reference sequence). The CDR3 sequence: CASSLFDRDGSYEQYF. The CDR3 DNA is TGTGCCAGCAGCTTGTTCGACCGGGACGGATCCTACGAGCAGTACTTC.

This rearrangement joins TRBV5-1 to TRBJ1-1, with a possible D match to TRBD1 (5 bases). V shed 3 bases and J shed 2 bases, with 11 bases lying between them. The germline V gene encodes CDR1 SGHRS and CDR2 YFSETQ. The CDR3 is 14 amino acids. The CDR3 is CASSSMGENTEAFF. CDR3 coding DNA: TGCGCCAGCAGCTCCATGGGGGAAAACACTGAAGCTTTCTTT.

The chain links TRBV2 to TRBJ1-2, with TRBD1 as a possible D gene (5 bases). V lost 6 bases and J lost 4, with 21 bases in between. The CDR3 contains 16 residues. Germline assignment: CDR1 SNHLY and CDR2 FYNNEI. The CDR3 reads CASRGLDGLPTYGYTF. The CDR3 coding sequence is TGTGCCAGCAGGGGACTTGACGGATTACCCACCTATGGCTACACCTTC.

V gene TRBV7-6 combines with J gene TRBJ2-1, with a possible D match to TRBD2 (6 bases). The V gene lost 6 bases and the J gene lost 9 bases, with 12 bases spanning the gap. The germline CDR1 and CDR2 sequences are SGHVS and FNYEAQ. The CDR3 has 12 amino acids. Here the CDR3 reads CASRSTSTEQFF. The CDR3 DNA reads as TGTGCCAGCAGATCCACTAGCACTGAGCAGTTCTTC.

The chain uses TRBV7-9 and TRBJ1-4; tentatively, D is TRBD1 (6 bases). CDR3 length: 16 residues. Germline V gene lookup returns CDR1 SEHNR and CDR2 FQNEAQ (reference sequence). V gave up 4 bases and J gave up 4 bases, with 16 bases separating them. Here the CDR3 reads CASSSRTVTINEKLFF. The CDR3 coding sequence is TGTGCCAGCAGCTCCCGGACAGTAACGATTAATGAAAAACTGTTTTTT. The whole variable domain, remainder taken from reference TRBV7-9 and TRBJ1-4, is DTGVSQNPRHKITKRGQNVTFRCDPISEHNRLYWYRQTLGQGPEFLTYFQNEAQLEKSRLLSDRFSAERPKGSFSTLEIQRTEQGDSAMYLCASSSRTVTINEKLFFGSGTQLSVL.

This chain links TRBV2 with TRBJ1-1; D remains ambiguous. The CDR3 sequence is 12 residues long. V gave up 4 bases and J gave up 3 bases, with 6 bases separating them. CDR1 and CDR2 (germline): SNHLY, FYNNEI. CDR3 sequence reads: CASSGIYTEAFF. In DNA form, the CDR3 reads TGTGCCAGCAGTGGAATCTACACTGAAGCTTTCTTT. The complete variable domain, with remaining parts taken from reference TRBV2 and TRBJ1-1, reads EPEVTQTPSHQVTQMGQEVILRCVPISNHLYFYWYRQILGQKVEFLVSFYNNEISEKSEIFDDQFSVERPDGSNFTLKIRSTKLEDSAMYFCASSGIYTEAFFGQGTRLTVV.

The chain combines TRBV19 with TRBJ1-1; 7 nucleotides agree with TRBD1. Per the germline V gene, CDR1 is LNHDA and CDR2 is SQIVND (reference sequence). The CDR3 covers 14 residues. The ends lost 3 bases at V and 9 bases at J; junction bases unmatched: 10. CDR3 DNA sequence: TGTGCCAGTAGTATGGACAGGCCAGGGAGTCAAGCTTTCTTT. Amino acid sequence: CASSMDRPGSQAFF.

The chain links TRBV5-1 to TRBJ1-6; TRBD1 matches at 10 bases. Germline V gene data show CDR1 as SGHRS and CDR2 as YFSETQ. The length of the CDR3 is 15 residues. Trimming took 7 bases from V and 6 from J; bases not matched to a gene: 7. CDR3 amino acids: CASRLGTGVNSPLHF. The DNA for the CDR3 is TGCGCCAGCCGCCTCGGGACAGGGGTTAATTCACCCCTCCACTTT.

J is TRBJ1-4 and V is TRBV6-1; possibly TRBD1 for D (5 bases). Germline V CDR1 and CDR2: MNHNS, SASEGT. The CDR3 is made up of 13 amino acids. Trimming left V 11 bases short and J 3 bases short, with 13 bases between. CDR3 amino acids: CAVRTTSNEKLFF. CDR3 nucleotide sequence: TGTGCCGTCAGGACAACTTCTAATGAAAAACTGTTTTTT.

The J gene is TRBJ2-2, the V gene TRBV27, with D perhaps TRBD1 (6 bases). Trimming shortened V by 6 bases and J by 6 bases, and 14 bases separated the two germline ends. The CDR3 extends over 14 amino acids. CDR1 is MNHEY, CDR2 SMNVEV, per germline (reference sequence). The CDR3 bases are TGTGCCAGCAGGATGACAGGAGCGGCCGGGGAGCTGTTTTTT. Its translation: CASRMTGAAGELFF.

The CDR3 nucleotides read TGTGCCAGCAGCTTCGCCGATTCACCCCTCCACTTT. It encodes CASSFADSPLHF. The chain has TRBV7-9 and TRBJ1-6; D call uncertain. CDR1 and CDR2 (germline): SEHNR, FQNEAQ (reference sequence). The CDR3 is made up of 12 amino acids. Trimming shortened V by 3 bases and J by 8 bases, and 5 bases separated the two germline ends.